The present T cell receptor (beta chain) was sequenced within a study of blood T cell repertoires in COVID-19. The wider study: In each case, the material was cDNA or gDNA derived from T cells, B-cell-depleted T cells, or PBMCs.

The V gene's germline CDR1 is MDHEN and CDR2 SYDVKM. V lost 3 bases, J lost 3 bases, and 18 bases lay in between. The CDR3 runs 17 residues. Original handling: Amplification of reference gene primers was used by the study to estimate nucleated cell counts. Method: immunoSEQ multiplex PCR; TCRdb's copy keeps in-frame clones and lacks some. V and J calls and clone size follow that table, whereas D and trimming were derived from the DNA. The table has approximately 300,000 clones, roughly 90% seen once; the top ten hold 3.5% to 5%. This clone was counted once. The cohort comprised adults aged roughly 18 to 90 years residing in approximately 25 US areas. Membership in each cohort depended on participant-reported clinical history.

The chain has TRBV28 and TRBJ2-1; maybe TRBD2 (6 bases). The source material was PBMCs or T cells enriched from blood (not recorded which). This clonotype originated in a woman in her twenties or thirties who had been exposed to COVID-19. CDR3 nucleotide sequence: TGTGCCAGCAGTTTGGGTGGGACCGGGGGTAACTACAATGAGCAGTTCTTC. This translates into CASSLGGTGGNYNEQFF.